This entry describes one T cell receptor (beta chain). The data were produced by immunoSEQ multiplex PCR, yet TCRdb's version contains in-frame clones alone and is incomplete. The table has some 97,000 clones, 94% seen once. CDR3 length: 16 amino acids. Trimming shortened V by 1 base and J by 0 bases, and 10 bases separated the two germline ends. The V gene's germline CDR1 is SGHTA and CDR2 FQGNSA. This sample is drawn from a study of siplizumab effects on memory and regulatory T cells. The sequenced sample consisted of non-Treg CD4+ T cells sorted from blood. The receptor was derived from a human donor in good health. The chain joins TRBV7-2 to TRBJ1-5; perhaps TRBD1 as D (5 bases). This chain's CDR3 is CASSLGDPYSNQPQHF. CDR3 DNA sequence: TGTGCCAGCAGCTTAGGGGACCCTTATAGCAATCAGCCCCAGCATTTT.